These 27 T cell receptor beta chains were sequenced from one sample in a study of identical twins (dated by TCRdb to about 2016). The library came from 5' RACE. Instrument used: Illumina HiSeq 2000. TCRdb took the public reads, trimmed them with fastp at Q25, ran MiXCR for clone calling and kept in-frame beta chains. Records with the same CDR3 protein are collapsed into one entry carrying the most frequent genes and DNA. The sample table shows hundreds of thousands of distinct CDR3 sequences, and less than 10% are seen once. 0.75% to 1% of the sample comes from the top ten. These records were also assigned to another study, of yellow fever vaccine responses in identical twins.

Sample: PBMCs. All receptors derive from a woman between 18 and 29 years old in good health.

This clonotype was counted many times. The chain employs TRBV12-3 or TRBV12-4 and TRBJ2-2; 7 bases fit TRBD1. With 6 bases clipped from V and 4 bases from J, the junction kept 8 bases outside the gene matches. This CDR3 region has 15 residues. DNA of the CDR3: TGTGCCAGCAGGCCCCAGGGGGTGGTCACCGGGGAGCTGTTTTTT. It specifies CASRPQGVVTGELFF.

This clonotype was seen ten or more times. J is TRBJ2-7 and V is TRBV4-1; TRBD1 matches at 8 bases. Germline V gives CDR1 MGHRA, CDR2 YSYEKL. CDR3 length: 13 residues. With V trimmed by 3 bases and J by 4 bases, 2 bases remained unmatched. DNA of the CDR3: TGCGCCAGCAGCCACGGGACAGGTTACGAGCAGTACTTC. This codes for CASSHGTGYEQYF.

The V gene is TRBV9, the J gene TRBJ2-7; 11 bases agree with TRBD1. Germline V gene lookup returns CDR1 SGDLS and CDR2 YYNGEE. The CDR3 contains 15 residues. V shed 5 bases and J 3 bases; nucleotides not matched to a gene: 7. The CDR3 is CASSDGGTGGYEQYF. In DNA, the CDR3 is TGTGCCAGCAGTGACGGAGGGACAGGGGGCTACGAGCAGTACTTC. Using reference TRBV9 and TRBJ2-7 for the parts outside the CDR3, the full variable domain is DSGVTQTPKHLITATGQRVTLRCSPRSGDLSVYWYQQSLDQGLQFLIQYYNGEERAKGNILERFSAQQFPDLHSELNLSSLELGDSALYFCASSDGGTGGYEQYFGPGTRLTVT.

V usage is TRBV9 and J usage is TRBJ2-1; D is perhaps TRBD1 or TRBD2 (5 bases each). CDR1 SGDLS and CDR2 YYNGEE come from the germline V gene. Trimming removed 3 bases at V and 7 bases at J, with 17 bases between. The CDR3 loop spans 15 amino acids. The CDR3 DNA sequence: TGTGCCAGCAGCGGGGGACCGGGTTGGGGAAATGAGCAGTTCTTC. Its protein product is CASSGGPGWGNEQFF.

This clonotype was found a few times. The V call is TRBV27, the J call TRBJ2-7; D gene ambiguous. The V and J ends lost 2 bases and 0 bases respectively, with 5 bases between them. From germline, CDR1 is MNHEY and CDR2 SMNVEV (reference sequence). CDR3 size: 13 residues. The CDR3 is CASSLMSSYEQYF. In nucleotides, the CDR3 is TGTGCCAGCAGTTTAATGAGCTCCTACGAGCAGTACTTC.

The V gene is TRBV5-6, the J gene TRBJ2-7, with 10 bases matching TRBD2. CDR3 length: 17 amino acids. The germline gives CDR1 SGHDT, CDR2 YYEEEE. J gave up 0 bases and V 0 bases, and 6 bases lay outside the gene matches. The CDR3 nucleotides are TGTGCCAGCAGCTTGGGGCTAGCGGGAGCCCTCTCCTACGAGCAGTACTTC. Protein sequence: CASSLGLAGALSYEQYF.

This clonotype was seen only a few times. This chain links TRBV18 with TRBJ2-3; no reliable D call. CDR1 and CDR2 from the germline V gene are KGHSH and LQKENI. CDR3 length: 16 residues. V lost 0 bases, J lost 4 bases, and 14 bases lay in between. CDR3 region: CASSPPMRILPDTQYF. The CDR3 bases are TGTGCCAGCTCACCACCCATGAGGATCCTCCCAGATACGCAGTATTTT.

Points on this clonotype: A clone one base away is much larger, so this may be a read error. This chain uses TRBV25-1 with TRBJ2-3; D not certain. Germline V gene data show CDR1 as MGHDK and CDR2 as SYGVNS. Trimming removed 1 base at V and 0 bases at J, with 8 bases between. The CDR3 length is 15 residues. The CDR3 DNA reads as TGTGCCAGCAGTGAATTGTCCGCTAGCACAGATACGCAGTATTTT. Translation: CASSELSASTDTQYF.

This clonotype was counted only a few times. The chain carries TRBV7-8 and TRBJ2-1, with 12 bases fitting TRBD1. CDR1 and CDR2 from the germline V gene are SGHVS and FQNEAQ. The CDR3 is 17 amino acids. V gave up 1 base and J gave up 9 bases; unmatched junction bases: 10. The CDR3 is CASSLVGLGTGGGEQFF. CDR3 in DNA: TGTGCCAGCAGCTTAGTCGGTCTTGGGACAGGGGGCGGTGAGCAGTTCTTC.

The CDR3: CSVEGLNETQYF. The CDR3 coding sequence is TGCAGCGTTGAGGGACTTAATGAGACCCAGTACTTC. This sequence joins TRBV29-1 and TRBJ2-5, with D possibly being TRBD2 (6 bases). Germline CDR1 SQVTM, CDR2 ANQGSEA. V lost 3 bases and J 5 bases, leaving 10 bases between the germline ends. The CDR3 length is 12 residues.

The table lists this clonotype with a count of one. The J gene is TRBJ2-1, the V gene TRBV6-1; 15 positions agree with TRBD2. Germline CDR1 is MNHNS and CDR2 is SASEGT. The trim removed 7 bases at V and 6 bases at J, leaving 13 bases unmatched. There are 18 residues in the CDR3. DNA of the CDR3: TGTGCCAGCAAAAAAATCGGACTAGCGGGGGGGCAGGTCAATGAGCAGTTCTTC. Translated, it gives CASKKIGLAGGQVNEQFF.

This clonotype was counted many times. The rearrangement links TRBV20-1 to TRBJ2-3; 8 nucleotides line up with TRBD1. This CDR3 has 14 amino acids. Losses at the gene ends were 5 bases for V and 5 bases for J; bases not matched to a gene: 9. The germline V gene encodes CDR1 DFQATT and CDR2 SNEGSKA (reference sequence). Written as DNA, the CDR3 is TGCAGTGCTGGGCAGGGGGCGGCTCTAGATACGCAGTATTTT. Encoded protein: CSAGQGAALDTQYF.

The rearrangement uses TRBV18 and TRBJ2-1; the match to TRBD2 covers 9 bases. Germline V gives CDR1 KGHSH, CDR2 LQKENI. This CDR3 has 17 residues. The J segment lost 1 base and the V segment lost 0 bases, leaving 4 bases of the junction unmatched. The CDR3 loop is CASSPPKREASYNEQFF. CDR3 sequence (DNA): TGTGCCAGCTCACCACCTAAGCGGGAGGCATCCTACAATGAGCAGTTCTTC. The entire variable domain, with the rest obtained from reference TRBV18 and TRBJ2-1, is as follows: NAGVMQNPRHLVRRRGQEARLRCSPMKGHSHVYWYRQLPEEGLKFMVYLQKENIIDESGMPKERFSAEFPKEGPSILRIQQVVRGDSAAYFCASSPPKREASYNEQFFGPGTRLTVL.

This clonotype was seen only a few times. The chain is built from TRBV2 and TRBJ2-1, with a tentative D call TRBD1 (5 bases). CDR3 size: 14 residues. The V gene's germline CDR1 is SNHLY and CDR2 FYNNEI. Trimming cost V 4 bases and J 4 bases, with 11 bases left between them. The CDR3 loop is CASSGWGSYNEQFF. Here the CDR3 DNA reads TGTGCCAGCAGTGGATGGGGCAGTTACAATGAGCAGTTCTTC.

This clonotype was counted at least ten times. The V call is TRBV4-2, the J call TRBJ2-1; 9 bases fit TRBD2. The V segment lost 0 bases and the J segment 2 bases; nucleotides outside the gene matches: 5. Germline loops: CDR1 LGHNA, CDR2 YNFKEQ. The CDR3 sequence is 17 residues long. CDR3 sequence reads: CASSQDFSGGPYNEQFF. The DNA for the CDR3 is TGTGCCAGCAGCCAAGATTTCAGCGGGGGGCCCTACAATGAGCAGTTCTTC.

This chain uses TRBV6-1 with TRBJ2-7; 10 bases match TRBD2. This CDR3 comprises 15 residues. With 6 bases clipped from V and 4 bases from J, the junction kept 9 bases outside the gene matches. Per germline, CDR1 MNHNS and CDR2 SASEGT. The CDR3 region is CASSPMPSGSYEQYF. The CDR3 DNA reads as TGTGCCAGCAGCCCTATGCCTAGCGGGAGTTACGAGCAGTACTTC.

This clonotype has at least ten counts. The chain links TRBV7-2 to TRBJ2-3; D is uncertain. Germline-derived CDR1 and CDR2 are SGHTA and FQGNSA. This CDR3 spans 14 amino acids. V lost 1 base, J lost 5 bases, and 10 bases lay in between. This chain's CDR3 is CASSLGYGLDTQYF. The CDR3 DNA is TGTGCCAGCAGCTTAGGGTACGGGTTAGATACGCAGTATTTT.

This chain connects TRBV4-3 to TRBJ2-1; 9 bases fit TRBD2. Germline-derived CDR1 and CDR2 are LGHNA and YSLEER. Trimming took 0 bases from V and 4 from J; bases not matched to a gene: 13. The CDR3 is 19 amino acids. The CDR3 sequence: CASSQDLDRTSGPYNEQFF. The CDR3 DNA sequence: TGCGCCAGCAGCCAAGACTTAGACCGTACTAGCGGGCCTTACAATGAGCAGTTCTTC.

This clonotype was counted only a few times. The chain uses TRBV20-1 and TRBJ2-2; D not resolved. The ends were cut back, 5 bases at V and 0 bases at J, with 10 bases in the middle. CDR1 is DFQATT, CDR2 SNEGSKA, per germline (reference sequence). This CDR3 comprises 14 residues. CDR3 region: CSASGQSNTGELFF. The DNA for the CDR3 is TGCAGTGCTTCCGGGCAGTCGAACACCGGGGAGCTGTTTTTT.

This clonotype has ten or more counts. The chain combines TRBV28 with TRBJ2-7, with TRBD1 matching over 7 bases. CDR1 and CDR2 from the germline V gene are MDHEN and SYDVKM. With 5 bases clipped from V and 7 bases from J, the junction kept 14 bases outside the gene matches. The CDR3 loop spans 15 amino acids. The CDR3 nucleotides read TGTGCCAGCAGTAAGGGGGACAGAGACACGGGGGAGCAGTACTTC. The encoded protein is CASSKGDRDTGEQYF.

The table lists this clonotype with a few counts. The J gene is TRBJ2-1, the V gene TRBV4-1; 10 bases fit TRBD2. CDR1 is MGHRA and CDR2 is YSYEKL in the germline V gene. This CDR3 has 16 amino acids. Germline trimming cut 3 bases from V and 5 bases from J; bases unmatched to any gene: 7. DNA for the CDR3: TGCGCCAGCAGCCACTCCCGGACTAGCGGCAACAATGAGCAGTTCTTC. Its translation: CASSHSRTSGNNEQFF.

The genes are TRBV7-2 and TRBJ2-7; TRBD2 matches 10 bases. Germline V gene sequence: CDR1 SGHTA, CDR2 FQGNSA. Germline trimming cut 4 bases from V and 7 bases from J; bases unmatched to any gene: 16. The CDR3 is made up of 17 amino acids. This chain's CDR3 is CASSSGISGRRFNEQYF. CDR3 DNA sequence: TGTGCCAGCAGCTCAGGCATTAGCGGGAGGAGGTTTAATGAGCAGTACTTC.

This clonotype has just a few counts. The chain uses TRBV12-3 or TRBV12-4 and TRBJ2-2; 14 bases map to TRBD2. V shed 6 bases, J shed 0 bases, and the junction held 6 bases outside the gene matches. The CDR3 length is 18 residues. CDR3 sequence (DNA): TGTGCCAGCAGCGGGACTAGCGGGGGCCTCTCGAACACCGGGGAGCTGTTTTTT. Its protein product is CASSGTSGGLSNTGELFF.

CDR3 in amino acids: CASRYRDSQETQYF. In DNA, the CDR3 is TGTGCCAGCCGGTACAGGGATTCCCAAGAGACCCAGTACTTC. The gene calls are TRBV7-8 and TRBJ2-5; D possibly corresponds to TRBD1 (6 bases). Deletions cut 8 bases from V and 1 base from J, with 14 bases between. CDR1 and CDR2 (germline): SGHVS, FQNEAQ. The CDR3 consists of 14 residues.

This clonotype has just a few counts. The chain couples TRBV10-3 to TRBJ2-7; no clear D gene. This CDR3 has 12 amino acids. With 3 bases removed from V and 2 bases from J, the gap between germline ends came to 5 bases. The germline gives CDR1 ENHRY, CDR2 SYGVKD. The CDR3 DNA sequence: TGTGCCATCAGTGACAGTACCTACGAGCAGTACTTC. Protein sequence: CAISDSTYEQYF.

The CDR3 bases are TGTGCCAGCAGCCAAGATACAGGGGTATATGGCTACACCTTC. Protein sequence: CASSQDTGVYGYTF. This chain links TRBV4-2 with TRBJ1-2, with TRBD1 matching over 7 bases. Germline V gives CDR1 LGHNA, CDR2 YNFKEQ. V was pared by 0 bases and J by 5 bases, with 3 bases of the junction left unmatched. The CDR3 is made up of 14 amino acids.

This clonotype was counted only a few times. The chain employs TRBV5-5 and TRBJ2-1; 12 nucleotides align to TRBD2. The germline gives CDR1 SGHKS, CDR2 YYEKEE (reference sequence). This CDR3 contains 18 residues. The ends lost 0 bases at V and 4 bases at J; junction bases unmatched: 8. The CDR3 protein is CASSLAGLAGGLYNEQFF. The CDR3 DNA sequence: TGTGCCAGCAGCTTGGCTGGGCTAGCGGGAGGGTTATACAATGAGCAGTTCTTC.